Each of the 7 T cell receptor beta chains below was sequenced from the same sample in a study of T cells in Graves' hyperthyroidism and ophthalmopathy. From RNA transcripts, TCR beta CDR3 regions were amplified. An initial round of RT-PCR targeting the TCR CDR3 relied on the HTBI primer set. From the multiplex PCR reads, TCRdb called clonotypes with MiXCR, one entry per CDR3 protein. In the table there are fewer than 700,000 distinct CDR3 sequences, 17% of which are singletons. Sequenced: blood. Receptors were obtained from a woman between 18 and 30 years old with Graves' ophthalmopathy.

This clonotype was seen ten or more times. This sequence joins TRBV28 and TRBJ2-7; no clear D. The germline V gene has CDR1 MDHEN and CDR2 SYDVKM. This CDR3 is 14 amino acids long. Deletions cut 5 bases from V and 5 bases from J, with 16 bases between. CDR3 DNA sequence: TGTGCCAGCAGTCCCTCGCGAACGGGCGACGAGCAGTACTTC. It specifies CASSPSRTGDEQYF.

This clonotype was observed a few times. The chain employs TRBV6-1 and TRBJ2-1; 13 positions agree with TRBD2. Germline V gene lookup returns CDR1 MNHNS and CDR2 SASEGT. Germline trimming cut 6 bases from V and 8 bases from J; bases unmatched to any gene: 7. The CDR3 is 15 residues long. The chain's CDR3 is CASRGLAGSIDEQFF. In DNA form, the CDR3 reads TGTGCCAGCAGGGGACTAGCGGGGTCCATCGATGAGCAGTTCTTC.

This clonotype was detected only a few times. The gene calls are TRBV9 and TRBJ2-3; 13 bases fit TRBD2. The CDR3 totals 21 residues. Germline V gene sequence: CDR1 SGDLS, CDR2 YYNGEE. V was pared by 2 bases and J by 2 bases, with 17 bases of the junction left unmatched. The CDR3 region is CASSVTSQGTSGIQYTDTQYF. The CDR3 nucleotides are TGTGCCAGCAGCGTTACCTCTCAGGGGACTAGCGGGATCCAATACACAGATACGCAGTATTTT.

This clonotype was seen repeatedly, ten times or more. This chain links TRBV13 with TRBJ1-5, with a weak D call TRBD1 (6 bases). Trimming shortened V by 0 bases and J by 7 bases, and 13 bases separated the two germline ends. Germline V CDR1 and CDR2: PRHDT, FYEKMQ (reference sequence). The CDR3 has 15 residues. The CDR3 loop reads CASSLGAGAGQPQHF. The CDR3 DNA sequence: TGTGCCAGCAGCTTAGGCGCGGGGGCTGGGCAGCCCCAGCATTTT.

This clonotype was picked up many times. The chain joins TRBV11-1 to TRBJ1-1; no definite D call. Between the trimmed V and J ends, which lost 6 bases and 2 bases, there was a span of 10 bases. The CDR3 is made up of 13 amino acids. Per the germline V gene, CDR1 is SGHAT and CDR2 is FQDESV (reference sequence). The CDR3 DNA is TGTGCCAGCAGGAGCACCCAAAACACTGAAGCTTTCTTT. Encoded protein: CASRSTQNTEAFF.

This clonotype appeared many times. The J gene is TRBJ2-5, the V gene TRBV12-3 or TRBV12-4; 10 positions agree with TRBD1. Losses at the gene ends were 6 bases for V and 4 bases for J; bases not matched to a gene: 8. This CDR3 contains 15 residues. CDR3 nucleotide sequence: TGTGCCAGCAGAAAGCGGACAGGGGGTGGAGAGACCCAGTACTTC. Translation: CASRKRTGGGETQYF.

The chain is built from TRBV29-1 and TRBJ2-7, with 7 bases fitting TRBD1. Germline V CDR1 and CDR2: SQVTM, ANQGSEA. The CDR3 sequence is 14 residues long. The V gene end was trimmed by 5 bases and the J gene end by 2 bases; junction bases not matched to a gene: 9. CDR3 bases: TGCAGCGTTATGCCGGGACAGACTACCTACGAGCAGTACTTC. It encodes CSVMPGQTTYEQYF.